This TCR beta chain came from a study of sequential checkpoint blockade in melanoma. Treatment of the sample: randomized to nivolumab then ipilimumab (arm A) or the reverse (arm B). None of the patients previously received DNA-damaging chemotherapy. From thawed PBMCs, live CD3+CD8+ cells negative for CD19 and CD56 were sorted. The CDR3 spans 16 residues. Germline assignment: CDR1 SGHAT and CDR2 FQNNGV. The ends were cut back, 8 bases at V and 4 bases at J, with 20 bases in the middle. Data came from immunoSEQ multiplex PCR; TCRdb stores just in-frame clones and leaves some out. The sample has approximately 10,000 clones; 78% are singletons.

This TCR came from a human donor with melanoma. Specimen: CD8+ T cells sorted from blood (inferred from file names), collected from a patient given nivolumab and ipilimumab in sequence. The genes are TRBV11-2 and TRBJ1-4, with TRBD1 as a possible D gene (5 bases). The CDR3 is CASVGREGLFNEKLFF. The CDR3 nucleotides are TGTGCCAGCGTAGGACGGGAGGGACTCTTTAATGAAAAACTGTTTTTT.